This T cell receptor (beta chain) came from a study of cytomegalovirus exposure and HLA in healthy donors. Study results and caveats: According to the study, roughly 160 TCR beta chains were cytomegalovirus-associated. In the roughly 120 validation repertoires, a later analysis found that first-cohort TCR clusters tended to co-occur.

In the case of this clone: What it recognizes is unknown.

This CDR3 contains 14 residues. Germline V CDR1 and CDR2: SGHAT, FQNNGV. Trimming left V 1 base short and J 12 bases short, with 16 bases between. Assay used: immunoSEQ multiplex PCR; TCRdb lists only in-frame clones, some missing. The profile shows around 160,000 clones, around 85% of them singletons. V gene TRBV11-2 combines with J gene TRBJ2-1, with TRBD2 as a possible D gene (5 bases). Sequences were obtained from PBMCs. This clonotype was obtained from a man aged 30 to 39 in good health and CMV-seropositive. CDR3: CASSLGTPVEGQFF. DNA for the CDR3: TGTGCCAGCAGCTTAGGGACTCCAGTCGAGGGGCAGTTCTTC.